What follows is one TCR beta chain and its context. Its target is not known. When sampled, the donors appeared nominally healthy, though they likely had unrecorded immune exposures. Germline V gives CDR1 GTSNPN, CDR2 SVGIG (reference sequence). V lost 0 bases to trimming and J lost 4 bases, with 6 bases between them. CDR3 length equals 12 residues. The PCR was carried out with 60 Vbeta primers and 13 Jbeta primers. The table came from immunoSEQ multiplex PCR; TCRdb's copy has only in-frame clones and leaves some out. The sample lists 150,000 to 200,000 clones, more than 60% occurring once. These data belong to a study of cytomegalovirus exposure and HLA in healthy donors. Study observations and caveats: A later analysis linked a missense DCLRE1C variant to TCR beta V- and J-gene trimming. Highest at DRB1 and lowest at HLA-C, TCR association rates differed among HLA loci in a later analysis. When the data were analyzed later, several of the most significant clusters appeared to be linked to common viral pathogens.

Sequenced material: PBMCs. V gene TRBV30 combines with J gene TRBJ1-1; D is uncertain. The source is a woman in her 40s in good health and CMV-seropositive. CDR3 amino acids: CAWSVILTEAFF. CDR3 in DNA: TGTGCCTGGAGTGTAATTCTCACTGAAGCTTTCTTT.